The text below deals with one T cell receptor (beta chain). As yet, its antigen is unknown. Documented treatment: approximately 11-day PBMC culture with coronavirus spike peptide pools or control peptides (ViraFEST assay). The data belong to a study of vaccination and CD4 T cells after COVID-19. With the Oncomine TCR Beta short-read assay, DNA from cultured CD4+ T cells was sequenced. One entry per CDR3 protein results from TCRdb running MiXCR on the PCR reads. The sample records about 4,600 distinct CDR3 sequences, about 40% being singletons. The receptor comes from a human donor who had recovered from COVID-19. Sequencing used CD4+ T cells from blood, cultured in vitro.

This CDR3 reads CASSQDRGKGTGELFF. The CDR3 DNA is TGTGCCAGCAGCCAAGATAGAGGGAAAGGCACCGGGGAGCTGTTTTTT. This rearrangement joins TRBV14 to TRBJ2-2, with TRBD2 as a possible D gene (5 bases). This CDR3 comprises 16 residues. Trimming stripped 0 bases from V and 4 bases from J, with 12 bases between. CDR1 is SGHDN, CDR2 FVKESK, per germline.